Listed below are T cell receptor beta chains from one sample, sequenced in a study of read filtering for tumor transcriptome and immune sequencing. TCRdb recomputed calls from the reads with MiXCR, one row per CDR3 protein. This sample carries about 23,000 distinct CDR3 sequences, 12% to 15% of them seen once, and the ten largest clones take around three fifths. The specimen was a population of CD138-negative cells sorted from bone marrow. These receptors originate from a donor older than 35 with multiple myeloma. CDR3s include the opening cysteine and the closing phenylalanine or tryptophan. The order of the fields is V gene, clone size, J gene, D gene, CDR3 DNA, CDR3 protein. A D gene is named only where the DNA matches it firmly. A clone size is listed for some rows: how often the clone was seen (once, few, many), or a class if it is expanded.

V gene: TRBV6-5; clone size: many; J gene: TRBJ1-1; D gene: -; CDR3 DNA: TGTGCCAGCAGTTCGGACACTGAAGCTTTCTTT; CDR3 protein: CASSSDTEAFF
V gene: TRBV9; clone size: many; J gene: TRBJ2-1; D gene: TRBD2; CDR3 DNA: TGTGCCAGCAGCCCGGCGGGAGGGTACTACAATGAGCAGTTCTTC; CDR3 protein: CASSPAGGYYNEQFF
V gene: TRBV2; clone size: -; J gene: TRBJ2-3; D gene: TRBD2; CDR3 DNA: TGTGCCAGTAGTTTCAGGGGCGCGGGACTAGCCCCGGGAGATACGCAGTATTTT; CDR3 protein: CASSFRGAGLAPGDTQYF
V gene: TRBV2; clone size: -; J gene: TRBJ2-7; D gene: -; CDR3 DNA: TGTGCCAGCAGTGATGATTTGGGGGGTTCCTACGAGCAGTACTTC; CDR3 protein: CASSDDLGGSYEQYF
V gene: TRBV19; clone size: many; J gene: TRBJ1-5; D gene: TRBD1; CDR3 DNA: TGTGCCAGTAGTGGAGCCGGGACAGGGTTTCAGCCCCAGCATTTT; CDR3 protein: CASSGAGTGFQPQHF
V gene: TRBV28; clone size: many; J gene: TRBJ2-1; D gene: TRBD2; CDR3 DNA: TGTGCCAGCAGTCCATCCCGACTAGCGGGAGGGAATGAGCAGTTCTTC; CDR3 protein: CASSPSRLAGGNEQFF
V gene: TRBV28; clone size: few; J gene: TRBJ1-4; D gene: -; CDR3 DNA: TGTGCCAGCAGGCCCCCGGGGGCTAATGAAAAACTGTTTTTT; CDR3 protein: CASRPPGANEKLFF
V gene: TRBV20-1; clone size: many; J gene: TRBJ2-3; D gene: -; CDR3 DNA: TGCAGTGCTAGCGCATTAGCGGAGTTCACAGATACGCAGTATTTT; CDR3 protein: CSASALAEFTDTQYF
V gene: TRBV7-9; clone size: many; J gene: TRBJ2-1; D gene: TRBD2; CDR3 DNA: TGTGCCAGCAGCCGCATTACTAGCGGGACGCACAATGAGCAGTTCTTC; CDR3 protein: CASSRITSGTHNEQFF
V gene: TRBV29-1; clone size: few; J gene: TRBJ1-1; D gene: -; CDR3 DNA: TGCAGCGGGCAACAGAGGACCAACACTGAAGCTTTCTTT; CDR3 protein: CSGQQRTNTEAFF
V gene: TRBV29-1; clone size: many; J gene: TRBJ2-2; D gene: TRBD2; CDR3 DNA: TGCAGCGTTGACGGACTAGCGGGAATCCCCGGGGAGCTGTTTTTT; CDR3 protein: CSVDGLAGIPGELFF
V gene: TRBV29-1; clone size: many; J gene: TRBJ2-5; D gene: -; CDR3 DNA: TGCAGCTCTAAAGGGGGTTATCAAGAGACCCAGTACTTC; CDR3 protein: CSSKGGYQETQYF
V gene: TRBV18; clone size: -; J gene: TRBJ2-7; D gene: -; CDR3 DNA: TGTGCCAGCTCACCAGAGCGGAAGGGGGACGAGCAGTACTTC; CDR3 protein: CASSPERKGDEQYF
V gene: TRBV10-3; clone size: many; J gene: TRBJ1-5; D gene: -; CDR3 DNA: TGTGCCATCAGTGCCAGCAATCAGCCCCAGCATTTT; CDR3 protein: CAISASNQPQHF
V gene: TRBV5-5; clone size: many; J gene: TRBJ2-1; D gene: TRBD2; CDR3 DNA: TGTGCCAGCAGCTTTTCCGGGAGGTTGAATTACAATGAGCAGTTCTTC; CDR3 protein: CASSFSGRLNYNEQFF
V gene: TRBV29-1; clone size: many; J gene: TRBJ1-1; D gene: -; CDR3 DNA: TGCAGCGTTGAATTGGAGAACACTGAAGCTTTCTTT; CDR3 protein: CSVELENTEAFF
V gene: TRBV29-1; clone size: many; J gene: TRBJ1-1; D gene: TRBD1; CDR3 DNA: TGCAGCGATCGACAGGGGAACACTGAAGCTTTCTTT; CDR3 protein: CSDRQGNTEAFF
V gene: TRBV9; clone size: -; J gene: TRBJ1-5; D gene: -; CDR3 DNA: TGTGCCAGCAGCGTAGGGGACGGGTATCAGCCCCAGCATTTT; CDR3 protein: CASSVGDGYQPQHF
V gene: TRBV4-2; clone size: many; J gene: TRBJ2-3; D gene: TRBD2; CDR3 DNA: TGTGCCAGCAGCCAAGAGGGCGGGAGGGCCAGGCCAGATACGCAGTATTTT; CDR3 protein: CASSQEGGRARPDTQYF
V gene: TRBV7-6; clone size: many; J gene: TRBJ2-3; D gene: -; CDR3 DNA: TGTGCCAGCAGCTTACCTGGGGTAGATACGCAGTATTTT; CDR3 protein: CASSLPGVDTQYF
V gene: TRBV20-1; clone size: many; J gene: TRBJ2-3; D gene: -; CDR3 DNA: TGCAGTGCTAGGGGGCAGGAGTCACTCACAGATACGCAGTATTTT; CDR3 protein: CSARGQESLTDTQYF
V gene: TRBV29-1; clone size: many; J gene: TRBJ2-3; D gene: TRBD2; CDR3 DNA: TGCAGCGCTCTCGTGGGACTAGCGGGGGGAAACACAGATACGCAGTATTTT; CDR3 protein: CSALVGLAGGNTDTQYF
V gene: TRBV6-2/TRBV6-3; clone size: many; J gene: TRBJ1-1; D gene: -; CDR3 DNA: TGTGCCAGCAGAATACAGGGGAACACTGAAGCTTTCTTT; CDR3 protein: CASRIQGNTEAFF
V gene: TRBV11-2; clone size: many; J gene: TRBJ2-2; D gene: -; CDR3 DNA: TGTGCCAGCAGCTTATCAATCCGTGCCGGGGAGCTGTTTTTT; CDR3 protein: CASSLSIRAGELFF